Sequencing of this T cell receptor beta chain was carried out in a study of cytotoxic CD8 clonotypes in ibrutinib-treated CLL. V was clipped by 2 bases and J by 0 bases, with 14 bases between them. The CDR3 spans 18 residues. Per the germline V gene, CDR1 is MNHNS and CDR2 is SASEGT. The protocol was immunoSEQ multiplex PCR, while the TCRdb copy is restricted to in-frame clones and leaves out a portion. Of 65,000 to 90,000 clones listed, roughly 83% are singletons. This sequence joins TRBV6-1 and TRBJ1-6; D is unclear. The material sequenced was PBMCs, taken after 24 months of ibrutinib treatment. This sequence originates from a human donor with chronic lymphocytic leukemia. CDR3 in amino acids: CASSETKGGGSYNSPLHF. The DNA for the CDR3 is TGTGCCAGCAGTGAAACGAAAGGTGGAGGCTCCTATAATTCACCCCTCCACTTT.